This section outlines one TCR beta chain sequence together with its context. Method: immunoSEQ multiplex PCR; TCRdb's copy keeps in-frame clones and lacks some. The table includes under 150,000 clones, 80% to 85% detected once. The sample originates from a study of blood T cell repertoires in COVID-19. Across the whole study: Material from acute and convalescent COVID-19 was sourced from the United States, Italy and Spain.

The CDR3 sequence is 15 residues long. Germline V gene sequence: CDR1 MNHEY, CDR2 SVGAGI. V shed 6 bases and J shed 0 bases, with 12 bases lying between them. The sequence came from an older woman with acute or convalescent COVID-19. The chain links TRBV6-5 to TRBJ1-3; D perhaps matches TRBD1 (6 bases). The sequencing input was peripheral blood. CDR3 sequence reads: CASRPDRSSGNTIYF. Here the CDR3 DNA reads TGTGCCAGCAGGCCGGACAGAAGCTCTGGAAACACCATATATTTT.